This T cell receptor beta chain was obtained from a study of brain T cells in children with intractable seizures. This clone was detected only once. The method was immunoSEQ multiplex PCR; TCRdb's version includes in-frame clones alone and lacks a portion of them. The table has about 320,000 clones, about 93% seen once. Specified time point: blood from clinic visit 5 months post-surgery; TSC patient then seizure free. This sequence was found in a boy younger than two with tuberous sclerosis and intractable seizures. The sequencing used peripheral blood, collected 4 to 6 months after surgery.

The CDR3 DNA is TGTGCCAGCAGCCCGACGTTTTCCGGAGGGGTGAACACTGAAGCTTTCTTT. Translated: CASSPTFSGGVNTEAFF. The rearrangement uses TRBV5-4 and TRBJ1-1; D possibly corresponds to TRBD1 (5 bases). This CDR3 spans 17 amino acids. Germline CDR1 SGHNT, CDR2 YYREEE (reference sequence). With 4 bases removed from V and 0 bases from J, the gap between germline ends came to 19 bases.